The rows below give T cell receptor beta chains drawn from one sample of a study of blood T cell repertoires in COVID-19. Sequenced by immunoSEQ multiplex PCR; TCRdb stores in-frame clones only, minus some. The table has more than 300,000 clones, more than 70% seen once. The specimen was peripheral blood. Every receptor here comes from a woman under 40 with COVID-19, enrolled during active disease. Both conserved end residues are part of each CDR3. D genes are given only for firm matches. Some rows have no size entry. The others give once, few or many, or a class for an expanded clone.

TRBJ2-7	TRBD1	TRBV10-3	NA	CAIRGATTGAYEQYF	TGTGCCATCAGGGGAGCCACGACAGGGGCCTACGAGCAGTACTTC
TRBJ2-2	NA	TRBV5-1	few	CASSSTTGPGGELFF	TGCGCCAGCAGCTCGACCACAGGCCCTGGGGGGGAGCTGTTTTTT
TRBJ1-1	NA	TRBV11-3	NA	CASSLTQGAAFF	TGTGCCAGCAGCTTGACACAGGGTGCAGCTTTCTTT
TRBJ2-1	TRBD2	TRBV4-1	NA	CASSQVTSGSVEQFF	TGCGCCAGCAGCCAAGTAACTAGCGGGAGTGTTGAGCAGTTCTTC
TRBJ2-5	TRBD1	TRBV6-6	NA	CASSYRDRQETQYF	TGTGCCAGCAGTTATCGGGACAGACAAGAGACCCAGTACTTC
TRBJ2-7	NA	TRBV5-1	NA	CASSLEGRYEQYF	TGCGCCAGCAGCTTGGAGGGGAGGTACGAGCAGTACTTC
TRBJ2-7	NA	TRBV24-1	NA	CATSDTSSEQYF	TGTGCCACCAGTGATACTTCGTCCGAGCAGTACTTC
TRBJ2-7	NA	TRBV30	NA	CAGTAGTYEQYF	TGTGCCGGCACCGCAGGGACCTACGAGCAGTACTTC
TRBJ2-1	TRBD2	TRBV27	NA	CASSLSMRGAGNEQFF	TGTGCCAGCAGTTTATCGATGCGGGGGGCCGGGAATGAGCAGTTCTTC
TRBJ2-5	NA	TRBV11-2	NA	CASSLERQQETQYF	TGTGCCAGCAGCTTAGAGCGGCAACAAGAGACCCAGTACTTC
TRBJ2-1	NA	TRBV3-1/TRBV3-2	NA	CASSPTTSNEQFF	TGTGCCAGCAGCCCGACGACTAGCAATGAGCAGTTCTTC
TRBJ1-2	TRBD1	TRBV30	NA	CAWTPGQGAGGYTF	TGTGCCTGGACCCCGGGACAGGGGGCAGGTGGCTACACCTTC
TRBJ1-2	TRBD1	TRBV27	once	CASSQGQSIFYGYTF	TGTGCCAGCAGTCAGGGACAGTCGATTTTTTATGGCTACACCTTC
TRBJ2-7	TRBD2	TRBV27	NA	CASARDYYSYEQYF	TGTGCCAGCGCGAGGGACTATTACTCCTACGAGCAGTACTTC
TRBJ1-6	NA	TRBV5-1	NA	CASSLGTGNSPLHF	TGCGCCAGCAGCTTGGGGACTGGTAATTCACCCCTCCACTTT
TRBJ2-7	TRBD2	TRBV7-2	NA	CASSFQLAGYEQYF	TGTGCCAGCAGCTTCCAGCTAGCGGGGTACGAGCAGTACTTC
TRBJ1-2	TRBD1	TRBV7-9	NA	CASSSGTGVGYTF	TGTGCCAGCAGCTCCGGGACAGGGGTTGGCTACACCTTC
TRBJ2-1	NA	TRBV7-9	NA	CASSPPGVLTYNEQFF	TGTGCCAGCAGCCCACCGGGAGTCTTAACCTACAATGAGCAGTTCTTC
TRBJ1-2	TRBD1	TRBV24-1	NA	CATSEDRDDYGYTF	TGTGCCACCAGTGAGGACAGGGATGACTATGGCTACACCTTC
TRBJ1-1	NA	TRBV27	NA	CASSLSGTTEAFF	TGTGCCAGCAGTTTATCGGGGACAACTGAAGCTTTCTTT
TRBJ2-1	TRBD2	TRBV5-1	NA	CASSSTGGLYNEQFF	TGCGCCAGCAGCTCAACGGGAGGGTTATACAATGAGCAGTTCTTC
TRBJ2-7	NA	TRBV27	once	CASSRRYSYEQYF	TGTGCCAGCAGTAGGAGGTACTCCTACGAGCAGTACTTC
TRBJ2-2	NA	TRBV4-1	NA	CASSQFPPGAYTGELFF	TGCGCCAGCAGCCAGTTTCCGCCGGGAGCATACACCGGGGAGCTGTTTTTT
TRBJ2-7	NA	TRBV3-1/TRBV3-2	NA	CASSPLAGVEQYF	TGTGCCAGCAGCCCCCTCGCAGGGGTCGAGCAGTACTTC
TRBJ2-5	TRBD1	TRBV6-5	NA	CASMGQQETQYF	TGTGCCAGCATGGGACAGCAAGAGACCCAGTACTTC
TRBJ2-5	TRBD1	TRBV5-5	NA	CASSLTGLGETQYF	TGTGCCAGCTCTTTGACAGGGCTAGGGGAGACCCAGTACTTC
TRBJ2-7	NA	TRBV14	NA	CASSQAQGLLRYEQYF	TGTGCCAGCAGCCAAGCACAGGGCCTTTTAAGATACGAGCAGTACTTC
TRBJ1-1	NA	TRBV30	NA	CAWREAQGMNTEAFF	TGTGCCTGGAGGGAGGCACAGGGCATGAACACTGAAGCTTTCTTT
TRBJ2-1	TRBD2	TRBV11-1	NA	CASSPRSGRAYNEQFF	TGTGCCAGCAGCCCCCGAAGCGGGAGGGCCTACAATGAGCAGTTCTTC
TRBJ2-7	TRBD2	TRBV5-6	NA	CASSGRGRTSYEQYF	TGTGCCAGCAGCGGGAGGGGAAGGACGTCCTACGAGCAGTACTTC
TRBJ2-7	NA	TRBV21-1	once	CASSRQGPYEQYF	TGTGCCAGCAGCCGGCAGGGCCCCTACGAGCAGTACTTC
TRBJ2-7	NA	TRBV28	NA	CASSRSSAGTYEQYF	TGTGCCAGCAGCCGATCCTCGGCCGGGACATACGAGCAGTACTTC
TRBJ2-7	NA	TRBV28	NA	CASSRRVSSYEQYF	TGTGCCAGCAGCCGACGGGTTAGCTCCTACGAGCAGTACTTC
TRBJ2-6	NA	TRBV3-1/TRBV3-2	NA	CASSQGLPGANVLTF	TGTGCCAGCAGCCAAGGTCTTCCTGGGGCCAACGTCCTGACTTTC
TRBJ2-3	TRBD2	TRBV18	NA	CASSPGTSNSYTQYF	TGTGCCAGCTCACCGGGGACTAGCAATAGTTATACGCAGTATTTT
TRBJ1-1	NA	TRBV2	NA	CASSAFGNTEAFF	TGTGCCAGCAGTGCGTTCGGGAACACTGAAGCTTTCTTT
TRBJ2-2	NA	TRBV19	NA	CASSAGRNTGELFF	TGTGCCAGTAGTGCAGGGAGGAATACCGGGGAGCTGTTTTTT
TRBJ2-7	NA	TRBV9	NA	CASSVGGSGEHEQYF	TGTGCCAGCAGCGTAGGAGGTTCGGGGGAGCACGAGCAGTACTTC
TRBJ1-1	NA	TRBV5-5	NA	CASSFRVGTEAFF	TGTGCCAGCAGCTTCAGGGTCGGGACTGAAGCTTTCTTT